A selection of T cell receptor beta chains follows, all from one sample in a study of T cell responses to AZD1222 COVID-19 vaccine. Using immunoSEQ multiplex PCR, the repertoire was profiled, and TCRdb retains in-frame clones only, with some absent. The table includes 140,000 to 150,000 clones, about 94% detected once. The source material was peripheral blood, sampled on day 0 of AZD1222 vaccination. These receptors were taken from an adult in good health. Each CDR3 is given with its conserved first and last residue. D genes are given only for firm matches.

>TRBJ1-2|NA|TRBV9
TGTGCCAGCAGCGTATCCCCACTGAGTGATGGCGGCTACACCTTC
CASSVSPLSDGGYTF
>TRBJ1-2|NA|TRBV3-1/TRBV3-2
TGTGCCAGCAGCCAATTTATAGGGGTCCCTGGCTACACCTTC
CASSQFIGVPGYTF
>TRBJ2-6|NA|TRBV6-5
TGTGCCAGCAAACGGGCTGGGGCCAACGTCCTGACTTTC
CASKRAGANVLTF
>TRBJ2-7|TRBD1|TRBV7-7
TGTGCCAGCAGCCCCGGGACAGGAGGGGAACAGCAGTACTTC
CASSPGTGGEQQYF
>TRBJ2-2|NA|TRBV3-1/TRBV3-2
TGTGCCAGCAGCAGCCGGGACACATCCTTCACCGGGGAGCTGTTTTTT
CASSSRDTSFTGELFF
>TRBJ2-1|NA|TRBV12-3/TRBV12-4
TGTGCCAGCAGCCGGGCCTTCGAGCAGTTCTTC
CASSRAFEQFF
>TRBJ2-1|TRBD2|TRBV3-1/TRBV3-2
TGTGCCAGCAGCAAACTAGCGGGAGGGTCCTACAATGAGCAGTTCTTC
CASSKLAGGSYNEQFF
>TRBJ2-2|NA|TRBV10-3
TGTGCCATCAGTGGGCCAGGGGACACCGGGGAGCTGTTTTTT
CAISGPGDTGELFF
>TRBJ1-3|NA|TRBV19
TGTGCCAGTAGGCCGGGGTCTGGAAACACCATATATTTT
CASRPGSGNTIYF
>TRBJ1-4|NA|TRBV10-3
TGTGCCACAGAAAAACTGTTTTTT
CATEKLFF
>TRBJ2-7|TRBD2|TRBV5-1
TGCGCCAGCAGCTTGGGCGTAAGCGGGGTCTCCTACGAGCAGTACTTC
CASSLGVSGVSYEQYF